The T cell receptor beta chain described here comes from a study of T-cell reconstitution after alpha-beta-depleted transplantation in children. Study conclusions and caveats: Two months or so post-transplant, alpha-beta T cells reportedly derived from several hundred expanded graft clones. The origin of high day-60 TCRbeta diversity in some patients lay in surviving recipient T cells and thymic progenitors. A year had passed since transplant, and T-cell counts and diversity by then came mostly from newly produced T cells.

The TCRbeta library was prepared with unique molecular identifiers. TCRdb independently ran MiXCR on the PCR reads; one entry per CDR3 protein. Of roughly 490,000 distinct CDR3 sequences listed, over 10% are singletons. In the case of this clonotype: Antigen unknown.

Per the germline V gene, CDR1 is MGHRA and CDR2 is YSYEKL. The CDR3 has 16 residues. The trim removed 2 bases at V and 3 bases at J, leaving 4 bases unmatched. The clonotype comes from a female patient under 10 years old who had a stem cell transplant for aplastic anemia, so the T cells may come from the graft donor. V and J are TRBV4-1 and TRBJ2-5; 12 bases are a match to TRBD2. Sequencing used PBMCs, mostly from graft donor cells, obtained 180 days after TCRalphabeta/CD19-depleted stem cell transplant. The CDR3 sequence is CASSQPASGREETQYF. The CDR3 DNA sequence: TGCGCCAGCAGCCAACCGGCTAGCGGGAGGGAAGAGACCCAGTACTTC.